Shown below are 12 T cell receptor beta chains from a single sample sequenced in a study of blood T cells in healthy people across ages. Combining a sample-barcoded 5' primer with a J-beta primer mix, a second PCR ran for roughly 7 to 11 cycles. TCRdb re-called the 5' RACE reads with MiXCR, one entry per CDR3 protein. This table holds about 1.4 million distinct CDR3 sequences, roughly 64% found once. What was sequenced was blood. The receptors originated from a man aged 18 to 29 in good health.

The CDR3 DNA follows: TGTGCCAGCAGGCCCAGGGGGCGCGATGAAAAACTGTTTTTT. Amino acid sequence: CASRPRGRDEKLFF. The chain links TRBV2 to TRBJ1-4; 8 bases are a match to TRBD1. Germline V gene data show CDR1 as SNHLY and CDR2 as FYNNEI. The CDR3 consists of 14 residues. V dropped 6 bases and J dropped 6; count of bases not matched to a gene: 6.

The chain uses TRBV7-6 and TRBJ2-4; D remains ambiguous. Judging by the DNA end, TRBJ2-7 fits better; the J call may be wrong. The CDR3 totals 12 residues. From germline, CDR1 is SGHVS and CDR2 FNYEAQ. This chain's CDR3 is CASTLRKGEQYF. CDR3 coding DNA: TGTGCCAGCACCCTTCGGAAGGGCGAGCAGTACTTC.

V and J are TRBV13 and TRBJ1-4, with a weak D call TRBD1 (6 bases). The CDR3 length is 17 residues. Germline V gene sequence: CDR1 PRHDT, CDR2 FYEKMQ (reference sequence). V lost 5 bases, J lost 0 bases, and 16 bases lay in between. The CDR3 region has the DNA TGTGCCAGCAGCAGGGGGGGGGTGCTTGCAACTAATGAAAAACTGTTTTTT. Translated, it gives CASSRGGVLATNEKLFF.

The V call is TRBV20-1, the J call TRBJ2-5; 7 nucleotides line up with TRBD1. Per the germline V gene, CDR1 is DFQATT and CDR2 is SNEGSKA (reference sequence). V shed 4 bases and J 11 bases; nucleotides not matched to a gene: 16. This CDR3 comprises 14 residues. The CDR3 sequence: CSATRQGWTNEQYF. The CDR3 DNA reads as TGCAGTGCTACTAGACAGGGATGGACCAATGAGCAGTACTTC.

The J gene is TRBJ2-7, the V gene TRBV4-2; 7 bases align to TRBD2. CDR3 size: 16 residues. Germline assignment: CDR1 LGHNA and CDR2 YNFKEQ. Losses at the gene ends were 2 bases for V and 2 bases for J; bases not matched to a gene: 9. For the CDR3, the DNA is TGTGCCAGCAGCCAATTTACGGGAGGCTCTCCCTACGAGCAGTACTTC. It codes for CASSQFTGGSPYEQYF.

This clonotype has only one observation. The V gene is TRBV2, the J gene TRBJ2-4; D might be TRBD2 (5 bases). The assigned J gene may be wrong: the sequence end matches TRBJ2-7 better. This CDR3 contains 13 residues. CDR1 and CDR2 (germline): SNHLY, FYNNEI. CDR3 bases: TGTGCCAGCAGTGATAGTGGGGAGTACGAGCAGTACTTC. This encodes CASSDSGEYEQYF.

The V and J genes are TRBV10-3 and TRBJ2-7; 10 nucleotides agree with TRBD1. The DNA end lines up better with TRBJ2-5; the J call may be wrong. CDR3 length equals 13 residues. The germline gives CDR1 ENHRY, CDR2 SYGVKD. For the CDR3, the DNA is TGTGCCATCAGTAGGACAGGGGGGGAGACCCAGTACTTC. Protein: CAISRTGGETQYF.

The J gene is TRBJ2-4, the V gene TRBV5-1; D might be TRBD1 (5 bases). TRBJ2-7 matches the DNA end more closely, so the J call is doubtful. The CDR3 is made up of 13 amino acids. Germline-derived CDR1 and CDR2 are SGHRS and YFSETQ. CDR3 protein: CASSLDGHYEQYF. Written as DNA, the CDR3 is TGCGCCAGCAGCCTGGACGGACACTACGAGCAGTACTTC.

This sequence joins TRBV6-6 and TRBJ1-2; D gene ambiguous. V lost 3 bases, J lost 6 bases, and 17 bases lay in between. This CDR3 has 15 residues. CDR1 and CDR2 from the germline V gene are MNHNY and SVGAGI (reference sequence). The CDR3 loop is CASSYYTWVLDGYTF. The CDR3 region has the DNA TGTGCCAGCAGTTATTATACATGGGTCCTAGATGGCTACACCTTC.

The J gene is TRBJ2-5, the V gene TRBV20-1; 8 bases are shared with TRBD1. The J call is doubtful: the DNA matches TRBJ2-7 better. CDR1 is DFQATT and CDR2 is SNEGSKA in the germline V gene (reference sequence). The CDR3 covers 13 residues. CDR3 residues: CSARGQVRVEQYF. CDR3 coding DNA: TGCAGTGCTCGGGGACAGGTCCGTGTCGAGCAGTACTTC.

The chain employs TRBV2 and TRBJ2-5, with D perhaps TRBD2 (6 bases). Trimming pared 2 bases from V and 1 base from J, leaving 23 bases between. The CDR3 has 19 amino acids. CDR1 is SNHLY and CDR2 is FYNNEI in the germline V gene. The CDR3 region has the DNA TGTGCCAGCAGTGAACCCAACGTTGGACAACTAGCTACCCAAGAGACCCAGTACTTC. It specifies CASSEPNVGQLATQETQYF.

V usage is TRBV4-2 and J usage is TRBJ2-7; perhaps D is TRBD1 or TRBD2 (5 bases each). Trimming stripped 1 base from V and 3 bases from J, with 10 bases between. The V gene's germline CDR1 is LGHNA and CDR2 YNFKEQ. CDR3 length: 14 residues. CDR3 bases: TGTGCCAGCAGCCAAGGGGGGAACCTCTACGAGCAGTACTTC. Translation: CASSQGGNLYEQYF.